This T cell receptor beta chain was found in a study of blood T cell repertoires in COVID-19. Across the whole study: Samples taken during acute and convalescent COVID-19 were collected in the United States, Italy and Spain.

Assay: immunoSEQ multiplex PCR; the TCRdb copy retains only in-frame clones and omits some. The table lists over 150,000 clones, roughly 87% of them singletons, with roughly 7.3% in the top ten. Sequencing was done on a sample of PBMCs or T cells enriched from blood (not recorded which). The sequence derives from a woman between 45 and 60 years old who had recovered from COVID-19.

CDR3 DNA sequence: TGTGCCAGTGCAGGACAGTCTATTTCGGCCCAGCATTTT. This gives the protein CASAGQSISAQHF. The chain carries TRBV19 and TRBJ1-5; D is perhaps TRBD1 (6 bases). Trimming removed 8 bases from V and 11 bases from J, with 19 bases in between. The CDR3 is 13 amino acids. Germline values: CDR1 LNHDA, CDR2 SQIVND (reference sequence).